The 25 T cell receptor beta chains in this list originate from one sample, sequenced in a study of response to subunit inactivated influenza vaccine. TCRdb independently ran MiXCR on the RT-PCR reads; one entry per CDR3 protein. Here the sample spans over 650,000 distinct CDR3 sequences, about a fifth being singletons. The sequencing here drew on PBMCs from blood, taken around 5 days after vaccination. These receptors all come from a man over 45 who received an inactivated influenza vaccine.

The chain has TRBV20-1 and TRBJ2-7, with 11 bases lining up with TRBD2. In germline, CDR1 is DFQATT, CDR2 SNEGSKA (reference sequence). The V and J ends lost 0 bases and 4 bases, in that order; junction bases with no gene match: 5. There are 15 residues in the CDR3. The CDR3 DNA reads as TGCAGTGCTAGAGAAGCTAGCGGGAGGCTTTACGAGCAGTACTTC. It specifies CSAREASGRLYEQYF.

This chain joins TRBV29-1 and TRBJ2-1, with TRBD2 identical over 9 bases. Germline V gene data show CDR1 as SQVTM and CDR2 as ANQGSEA. The CDR3 runs to 16 residues. The V segment lost 3 bases and the J segment 4 bases; nucleotides outside the gene matches: 10. CDR3 DNA: TGCAGCGTTGATAAAGGGCAGGCGGGGGGGTACAATGAGCAGTTCTTC. It is translated as CSVDKGQAGGYNEQFF.

The chain carries TRBV4-2 and TRBJ2-1; D could derive from TRBD1 or TRBD2 (5 bases each). This CDR3 contains 17 residues. The V gene lost 0 bases and the J gene lost 3 bases, with 15 bases spanning the gap. The V gene's germline CDR1 is LGHNA and CDR2 YNFKEQ. The CDR3 nucleotides read TGTGCCAGCAGCCAAGATCCGGGGCGAGCGGACTACAATGAGCAGTTCTTC. Protein: CASSQDPGRADYNEQFF.

This clonotype occurred many times. The V gene is TRBV5-6, the J gene TRBJ2-7; possibly TRBD1 or TRBD2 for D (5 bases each). V lost 3 bases and J 0 bases, leaving 16 bases between the germline ends. Germline loops: CDR1 SGHDT, CDR2 YYEEEE. The CDR3 runs 16 residues. In nucleotides, the CDR3 is TGTGCCAGCAGCTATACGCAGGGAGTGTTCTCCTACGAGCAGTACTTC. It specifies CASSYTQGVFSYEQYF.

V and J are TRBV20-1 and TRBJ2-5; perhaps TRBD2 as D (7 bases). Trimming stripped 1 base from V and 2 bases from J, with 14 bases between. The V gene's germline CDR1 is DFQATT and CDR2 SNEGSKA (reference sequence). The CDR3 is 15 residues long. CDR3 protein: CSARVPRGGQETQYF. CDR3 in DNA: TGCAGTGCTAGAGTCCCCAGGGGAGGGCAAGAGACCCAGTACTTC.

The J gene is TRBJ2-1, the V gene TRBV7-3, with TRBD2 matching over 9 bases. The V and J ends lost 0 bases and 10 bases, in that order; junction bases with no gene match: 10. Germline CDR1 is SGHTA and CDR2 is FQGTGA. The CDR3 length is 16 residues. The CDR3 bases are TGTGCCAGCAGCTTAACTTTTGCGGGAGGGCAACGCGAGCAGTTCTTC. Its protein is CASSLTFAGGQREQFF. Filled out from reference TRBV7-3 and TRBJ2-1, the complete variable domain reads GAGVSQTPSNKVTEKGKYVELRCDPISGHTALYWYRQSLGQGPEFLIYFQGTGAADDSGLPNDRFFAVRPEGSVSTLKIQRTERGDSAVYLCASSLTFAGGQREQFFGPGTRLTVL.

The chain carries TRBV7-2 and TRBJ2-7; no reliable D call. In germline, CDR1 is SGHTA, CDR2 FQGNSA. With 5 bases removed from V and 5 bases from J, the gap between germline ends came to 16 bases. The CDR3 totals 14 residues. CDR3 sequence: CASSPGRAGHEQYF. As DNA, the CDR3 is TGTGCCAGCAGCCCAGGACGCGCAGGCCACGAGCAGTACTTC.

This clonotype has only a few counts. The chain employs TRBV7-9 and TRBJ1-4; D remains unclear. V lost 5 bases to trimming and J lost 0 bases, with 10 bases between them. The V gene's germline CDR1 is SEHNR and CDR2 FQNEAQ (reference sequence). CDR3 size: 15 residues. The CDR3 protein is CASSPTASTNEKLFF. DNA of the CDR3: TGTGCCAGCAGCCCAACGGCGTCAACTAATGAAAAACTGTTTTTT.

This clonotype was counted ten times or more. CDR3 sequence reads: CASSPNRGGSSGYTF. The CDR3 nucleotides are TGTGCCAGCAGCCCTAACAGGGGTGGGTCGAGTGGCTACACCTTC. The chain has TRBV12-3 or TRBV12-4 and TRBJ1-2, with 7 nucleotides matching TRBD1. The V segment lost 6 bases and the J segment 7 bases; nucleotides outside the gene matches: 14. The CDR3 is 15 residues long.

This clonotype was observed a few times. The J gene is TRBJ2-5, the V gene TRBV20-1; tentatively, D is TRBD2 (6 bases). CDR1 and CDR2 (germline): DFQATT, SNEGSKA (reference sequence). Trimming cost V 6 bases and J 4 bases, with 18 bases left between them. CDR3 size: 14 residues. CDR3 nucleotide sequence: TGCAGTGCCCCGGAACTAGCTACTAGAGAGACCCAGTACTTC. The encoded protein is CSAPELATRETQYF.

The J gene is TRBJ2-5, the V gene TRBV29-1; TRBD1 might be the D (6 bases). Germline V gene data show CDR1 as SQVTM and CDR2 as ANQGSEA. The CDR3 sequence is 14 residues long. Trimming shortened V by 2 bases and J by 0 bases, and 10 bases separated the two germline ends. The DNA of the CDR3 is TGCAGCGTTGAATTGGGGACAAACCAAGAGACCCAGTACTTC. Protein: CSVELGTNQETQYF.

This clonotype was seen a few times. The genes are TRBV20-1 and TRBJ2-7; weak D call: TRBD2 (6 bases). V was pared by 6 bases and J by 0 bases, with 12 bases between. The germline V gene encodes CDR1 DFQATT and CDR2 SNEGSKA (reference sequence). The length of the CDR3 is 13 residues. DNA for the CDR3: TGCAGTGCGGGGGACGGGAGCTCCTACGAGCAGTACTTC. This sequence encodes CSAGDGSSYEQYF.

This clonotype was observed a handful of times. The J gene is TRBJ2-7, the V gene TRBV11-2; D is undetermined. This CDR3 is built from 14 residues. Germline loops: CDR1 SGHAT, CDR2 FQNNGV. V was shortened by 0 bases and J by 0 bases, with 6 bases between the two germline ends. The CDR3 nucleotides are TGTGCCAGCAGCTTAGACAGCCTCTCCTACGAGCAGTACTTC. Protein sequence: CASSLDSLSYEQYF.

In regard to this clonotype: Lacking the conserved final phenylalanine or tryptophan, this CDR3 likely reflects a read error. V is TRBV20-1 and J is TRBJ1-2, with D maybe TRBD1 (6 bases). Trimming removed 8 bases at V and 7 bases at J, with 14 bases between. This CDR3 region has 11 residues. CDR1 is DFQATT, CDR2 SNEGSKA, per germline (reference sequence). The CDR3 sequence: CSPGASFGYTL. The CDR3 coding sequence is TGCAGTCCGGGGGCCTCTTTTGGCTACACCTTG.

The chain combines TRBV4-3 with TRBJ2-2, with D possibly being TRBD1 (6 bases). The germline CDR1 and CDR2 sequences are LGHNA and YSLEER. The CDR3 consists of 16 residues. Trimming took 0 bases from V and 4 from J, leaving 12 bases between them. CDR3 in DNA: TGCGCCAGCAGCCAAGATGCCAGGGGTGGCACCGGGGAGCTGTTTTTT. It codes for CASSQDARGGTGELFF.

J is TRBJ2-3 and V is TRBV11-2; 8 nucleotides line up with TRBD2. CDR1 and CDR2 from the germline V gene are SGHAT and FQNNGV. After removal of 6 bases from V and 2 bases from J, the junction contained 16 bases not matched to a gene. The CDR3 is made up of 18 amino acids. The CDR3 here is CASSTGTRSIKTTDTQYF. Written as DNA, the CDR3 is TGTGCCAGCAGTACCGGGACTAGGAGTATTAAGACCACAGATACGCAGTATTTT.

In its sample, this clonotype was seen a few times. The chain uses TRBV7-6 and TRBJ2-7, with TRBD1 identical over 7 bases. The CDR3 loop spans 15 amino acids. J was trimmed by 0 bases and V by 4 bases; bases with no gene match: 6. The germline V gene encodes CDR1 SGHVS and CDR2 FNYEAQ. CDR3 in amino acids: CASSWDSTSSYEQYF. The CDR3 bases are TGTGCCAGCAGCTGGGACAGTACGAGCTCCTACGAGCAGTACTTC.

Comments on this clonotype: A much larger clone differs from this one at a single base, so this may be a read error. The genes are TRBV3-1 and TRBJ2-7; D is undetermined. Trimming took 0 bases from V and 6 from J, leaving 3 bases between them. The CDR3 totals 11 residues. The germline V gene has CDR1 LGHDT and CDR2 YNNKEL (reference sequence). The CDR3 coding sequence is TGTGCCAGCAGCCAAGACAGCGAGCAGTACTTC. Translation gives CASSQDSEQYF.

The V gene is TRBV20-1, the J gene TRBJ2-1; 10 nucleotides align to TRBD2. Losses at the gene ends were 5 bases for V and 7 bases for J; bases not matched to a gene: 8. The CDR3 is 14 amino acids. Germline CDR1 is DFQATT and CDR2 is SNEGSKA (reference sequence). The CDR3 DNA sequence: TGCAGTGCTCCAAGCGGGAGGGCCAGGAATGAGCAGTTCTTC. It yields the protein CSAPSGRARNEQFF.

This clonotype appeared many times. The junction shows a germline mismatch at one end, possibly a read error. The chain is built from TRBV5-1 and TRBJ2-7, with 7 positions matching TRBD1. Germline V gene lookup returns CDR1 SGHRS and CDR2 YFSETQ. The CDR3 covers 13 residues. CDR3 region: CASSQTGSYEQYF. The CDR3, as DNA: TGTGCCAGCAGTCAGACAGGGAGCTACGAGCAGTACTTC.

The rearrangement links TRBV6-1 to TRBJ2-2; D call uncertain. The ends were cut back, 7 bases at V and 1 base at J, with 16 bases in the middle. Germline CDR1 MNHNS, CDR2 SASEGT. This CDR3 is built from 16 residues. CDR3 in amino acids: CASTSLIQRNTGELFF. As DNA, the CDR3 is TGTGCCAGCACCTCCCTTATCCAGCGGAACACCGGGGAGCTGTTTTTT.

Only a few counts were recorded for this clonotype. J is TRBJ1-1 and V is TRBV3-1; no reliable D call. The CDR3 is 14 residues long. V was pared by 0 bases and J by 1 base, with 6 bases between. Germline V gene data show CDR1 as LGHDT and CDR2 as YNNKEL (reference sequence). The CDR3 nucleotides are TGTGCCAGCAGCCAAGATCTGAGGAACACTGAAGCTTTCTTT. Translating gives CASSQDLRNTEAFF.

This rearrangement joins TRBV6-5 to TRBJ1-1, with TRBD1 as a possible D gene (5 bases). Germline lookup yields CDR1 MNHEY and CDR2 SVGAGI. V shed 3 bases and J shed 5 bases, with 10 bases lying between them. The CDR3 has 13 amino acids. The CDR3 DNA reads TGTGCCAGCAGTTATGCGGGGGGAACTGAAGCTTTCTTT. This encodes CASSYAGGTEAFF.

The rearrangement uses TRBV6-5 and TRBJ2-3; D might be TRBD2 (6 bases). V lost 8 bases to trimming and J lost 6 bases, with 12 bases between them. Looked up from germline, CDR1 is MNHEY and CDR2 is SVGAGI. The CDR3 loop spans 12 amino acids. The CDR3 nucleotides read TGTGCCAGCGGAGGGGTATGGGATACGCAGTATTTT. It yields the protein CASGGVWDTQYF.

The J gene is TRBJ2-1, the V gene TRBV9; 8 bases fit TRBD1. Unmatched junction bases numbered 7, after V lost 5 bases and J lost 0 bases. CDR1 is SGDLS, CDR2 YYNGEE, per germline. This CDR3 is 16 amino acids long. CDR3 sequence (DNA): TGTGCCAGCAGTATAGGGGGGACAGGCTCCTACAATGAGCAGTTCTTC. Residues: CASSIGGTGSYNEQFF.